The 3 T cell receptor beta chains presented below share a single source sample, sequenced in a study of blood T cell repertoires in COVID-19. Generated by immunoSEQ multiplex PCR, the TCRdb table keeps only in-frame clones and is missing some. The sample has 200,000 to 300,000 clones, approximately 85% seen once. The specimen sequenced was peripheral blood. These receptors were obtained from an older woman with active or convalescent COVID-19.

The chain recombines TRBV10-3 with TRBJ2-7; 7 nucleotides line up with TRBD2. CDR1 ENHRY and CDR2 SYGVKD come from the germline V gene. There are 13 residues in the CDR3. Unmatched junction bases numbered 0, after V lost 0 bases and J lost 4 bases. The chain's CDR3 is CAISESGGYEQYF. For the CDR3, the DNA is TGTGCCATCAGTGAGTCGGGGGGGTACGAGCAGTACTTC.

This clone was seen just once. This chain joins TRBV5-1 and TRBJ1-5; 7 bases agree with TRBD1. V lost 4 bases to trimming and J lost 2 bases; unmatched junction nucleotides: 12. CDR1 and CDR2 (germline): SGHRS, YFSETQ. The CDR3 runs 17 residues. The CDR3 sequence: CASSLRPDRVCNQPQHF. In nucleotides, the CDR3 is TGCGCCAGCAGCCTTCGCCCAGACAGGGTTTGCAATCAGCCCCAGCATTTT.

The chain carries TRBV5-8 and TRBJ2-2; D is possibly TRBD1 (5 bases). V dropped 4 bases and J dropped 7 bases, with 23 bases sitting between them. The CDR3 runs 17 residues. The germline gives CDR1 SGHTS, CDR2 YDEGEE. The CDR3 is CASSALDGLGRSGELFF. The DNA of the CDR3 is TGTGCCAGCAGCGCTCTGGACGGCCTGGGGCGAAGCGGGGAGCTGTTTTTT.